These 18 T cell receptor beta chains originate from one sample sequenced in a study of blood T cell repertoires in COVID-19. Profiled with immunoSEQ multiplex PCR; TCRdb holds only in-frame clones, not every one. Here the sample spans nearly 110,000 clones, 90% to 95% being singletons. The sample taken for sequencing was peripheral blood. The receptor source for this set is a woman aged 25 to 45 with acute or convalescent COVID-19.

V gene TRBV29-1 combines with J gene TRBJ1-2, with 8 bases matching TRBD1. The junction had 17 bases not matched to a gene; V was cut back by 5 bases and J by 6 bases. The V gene's germline CDR1 is SQVTM and CDR2 ANQGSEA. This CDR3 spans 16 amino acids. The CDR3 sequence is CSVIRGSFTGGDGYTF. The DNA for the CDR3 is TGCAGCGTTATTCGTGGGAGCTTTACAGGGGGAGATGGCTACACCTTC.

About this clone: One junction end disagrees with the germline gene, perhaps due to a read error. This chain joins TRBV5-1 and TRBJ2-3, with 11 bases aligning to TRBD1. This CDR3 comprises 15 residues. The germline V gene has CDR1 SGHRS and CDR2 YFSETQ. The chain's CDR3 is CATSPGTGGIDTQYF. In DNA form, the CDR3 reads TGCGCCACCAGCCCGGGGACAGGGGGGATAGATACGCAGTATTTT.

This clone was detected only once. V usage is TRBV3-1 (or the pseudogene TRBV3-2) and J usage is TRBJ1-1; D unclear. Germline V gives CDR1 LGHDT, CDR2 YNNKEL (reference sequence). CDR3 size: 16 residues. Trimming shortened V by 0 bases and J by 0 bases, and 11 bases separated the two germline ends. The CDR3: CASSQDAPYMNTEAFF. The CDR3 DNA is TGTGCCAGCAGCCAAGATGCTCCTTACATGAACACTGAAGCTTTCTTT.

The chain carries TRBV29-1 and TRBJ1-6, with TRBD1 identical over 7 bases. V lost 7 bases to trimming and J lost 0 bases; unmatched junction nucleotides: 12. The CDR3 spans 17 residues. Germline CDR1 and CDR2: SQVTM and ANQGSEA. This chain's CDR3 is CSERTGIISSYNSPLHF. The CDR3 DNA reads TGCAGCGAAAGGACAGGAATTATTAGCTCCTATAATTCACCCCTCCACTTT.

The genes are TRBV7-8 and TRBJ1-6, with D unresolved. The V end lost 1 base, the J end lost 8 bases, and 6 bases lay between the germline ends. The CDR3 has 13 amino acids. Per germline, CDR1 SGHVS and CDR2 FQNEAQ. The CDR3: CASSLVPDSPLHF. CDR3 DNA: TGTGCCAGCAGCTTAGTCCCTGATTCACCCCTCCACTTT.

The chain carries TRBV7-8 and TRBJ1-5, with D possibly TRBD1 on 6 matching bases. The CDR3 totals 15 residues. Trimming left V 4 bases short and J 0 bases short, with 10 bases between. Germline V gene sequence: CDR1 SGHVS, CDR2 FQNEAQ. The DNA of the CDR3 is TGTGCCAGCAGCTCACAGGGAACTAGCAATCAGCCCCAGCATTTT. As protein: CASSSQGTSNQPQHF.

The chain links TRBV11-3 to TRBJ2-1; maybe TRBD2 (7 bases). V dropped 2 bases and J dropped 2 bases, with 13 bases sitting between them. Germline V CDR1 and CDR2: SGHNT, YENEEA. The CDR3 is made up of 16 amino acids. The CDR3 here is CASSLFAGATYNEQFF. CDR3 DNA sequence: TGTGCCAGCAGCTTATTTGCGGGGGCCACCTACAATGAGCAGTTCTTC.

The chain joins TRBV5-5 to TRBJ1-2; D gene uncertain. V was clipped by 0 bases and J by 0 bases, with 6 bases between them. Germline V gene sequence: CDR1 SGHKS, CDR2 YYEKEE (reference sequence). The CDR3 has 14 residues. This CDR3 reads CASSLVTTNYGYTF. CDR3 nucleotide sequence: TGTGCCAGCAGCTTGGTTACTACTAACTATGGCTACACCTTC.

This clone was counted a single time. The chain employs TRBV27 and TRBJ1-6; D is unresolved. Between the trimmed V and J ends, which lost 4 bases and 15 bases, there was a span of 16 bases. From germline, CDR1 is MNHEY and CDR2 SMNVEV (reference sequence). This CDR3 contains 13 residues. The CDR3 reads CASSYGLSWNLHF. The CDR3, as DNA: TGTGCCAGCAGTTATGGGCTGTCATGGAACCTCCACTTT.

V and J are TRBV11-2 and TRBJ1-3, with 7 nucleotides matching TRBD1. Trimming removed 5 bases from V and 0 bases from J; junction bases left unmatched: 7. Per the germline V gene, CDR1 is SGHAT and CDR2 is FQNNGV. The CDR3 is made up of 16 amino acids. The CDR3 loop is CASSANAGGSGNTIYF. The CDR3 DNA follows: TGTGCCAGCAGCGCAAATGCAGGGGGCTCTGGAAACACCATATATTTT.

The V and J genes are TRBV9 and TRBJ2-2; D may be TRBD2 (6 bases). The CDR3 is made up of 14 amino acids. The germline V gene has CDR1 SGDLS and CDR2 YYNGEE. The V and J ends lost 2 bases and 5 bases respectively, with 10 bases between them. The CDR3 region is CASSVELATGELFF. The DNA for the CDR3 is TGTGCCAGCAGCGTCGAACTAGCAACCGGGGAGCTGTTTTTT.

The CDR3 coding sequence is TGTGCCAGCAGCTTAGCACTAGCGGAAGATACGCAGTATTTT. Its protein product is CASSLALAEDTQYF. The chain employs TRBV7-9 and TRBJ2-3, with TRBD2 identical over 8 bases. Trimming cost V 0 bases and J 5 bases; bases outside gene matches: 1. CDR3 length: 14 amino acids. Germline assignment: CDR1 SEHNR and CDR2 FQNEAQ (reference sequence).

The chain carries TRBV7-7 and TRBJ2-5; 11 bases are shared with TRBD2. V was clipped by 3 bases and J by 7 bases; unmatched bases: 10. CDR1 SSHAT and CDR2 FNYEAQ come from the germline V gene (reference sequence). The CDR3 is 16 residues long. The CDR3 DNA is TGTGCCAGCAGCTTCAGACTAGCGGGGCCCCCGGGGACCCAGTACTTC. Its translation: CASSFRLAGPPGTQYF.

V usage is TRBV5-4 and J usage is TRBJ2-2, with TRBD2 as a possible D gene (6 bases). This CDR3 has 17 amino acids. Deletions cut 0 bases from V and 1 base from J, with 13 bases between. CDR1 and CDR2 from the germline V gene are SGHNT and YYREEE (reference sequence). CDR3 nucleotides: TGTGCCAGCAGCTTGGCCAAAGTGGGGGGGAACACCGGGGAGCTGTTTTTT. It translates to CASSLAKVGGNTGELFF.

V gene TRBV15 combines with J gene TRBJ1-6; D not certain. Germline V gene sequence: CDR1 LNHNV, CDR2 YYDKDF (reference sequence). The CDR3 spans 14 residues. The V gene lost 0 bases and the J gene lost 14 bases, with 14 bases spanning the gap. The CDR3 reads CATSRDAGMTTLHF. CDR3 coding DNA: TGTGCCACCAGCAGAGATGCGGGTATGACGACCCTCCACTTT.

The chain uses TRBV5-4 and TRBJ1-1; D possibly corresponds to TRBD1 (5 bases). Germline V gene data show CDR1 as SGHNT and CDR2 as YYREEE (reference sequence). V gave up 4 bases and J gave up 6 bases, with 13 bases separating them. This CDR3 region has 13 residues. CDR3 in amino acids: CASSPFGAPEAFF. The CDR3 DNA follows: TGTGCCAGCAGCCCCTTTGGGGCCCCTGAAGCTTTCTTT.

The chain couples TRBV12-5 to TRBJ2-7, with D possibly being TRBD2 (6 bases). Trimming took off 6 bases at V and 2 bases at J, with 20 bases between the two ends. Germline loops: CDR1 LGHNT, CDR2 FRNRAP. The CDR3 is made up of 16 amino acids. The CDR3 sequence is CASGNPRGSAPYEQYF. The CDR3 nucleotides read TGTGCTAGTGGGAACCCGCGGGGCTCCGCTCCCTACGAGCAGTACTTC.

V and J are TRBV4-1 and TRBJ1-1, with a possible D match to TRBD1 (5 bases). The CDR3 consists of 13 residues. The germline V gene has CDR1 MGHRA and CDR2 YSYEKL. V shed 4 bases and J shed 2 bases, with 8 bases lying between them. CDR3 residues: CASSRTLNTEAFF. The CDR3 DNA reads TGCGCCAGCAGCCGGACATTAAACACTGAAGCTTTCTTT.